This T cell receptor beta chain was identified in a study of cytomegalovirus exposure and HLA in healthy donors. General study results and limits: When the data were analyzed later, several of the most significant clusters appeared to be linked to common viral pathogens. Researchers reported in a later analysis that a missense DCLRE1C variant was tied to TCR beta V- and J-gene trimming.

It was with 60 Vbeta and 13 Jbeta primers that the PCR ran. Libraries were prepared by immunoSEQ multiplex PCR; TCRdb keeps only in-frame clonotypes and omits some of them. The top ten hold roughly 12% of the sample, which has around 150,000 clones, roughly 77% seen once. For this clone: What it binds is unknown.

Looked up from germline, CDR1 is SGHRS and CDR2 is YFSETQ. The CDR3 has 19 residues. Between the trimmed V and J ends, which lost 4 bases and 5 bases, there was a span of 30 bases. This clonotype originated in a man aged 18 to 35 in good health and CMV-seropositive. The sample was PBMCs. The chain is built from TRBV5-1 and TRBJ2-5; TRBD2 is a possible D gene (7 bases). The CDR3 nucleotides are TGCGCCAGCAGCCACTCCCCGACAGGCACTAGCGCCGGCTCGGAGACCCAGTACTTC. It is translated as CASSHSPTGTSAGSETQYF.